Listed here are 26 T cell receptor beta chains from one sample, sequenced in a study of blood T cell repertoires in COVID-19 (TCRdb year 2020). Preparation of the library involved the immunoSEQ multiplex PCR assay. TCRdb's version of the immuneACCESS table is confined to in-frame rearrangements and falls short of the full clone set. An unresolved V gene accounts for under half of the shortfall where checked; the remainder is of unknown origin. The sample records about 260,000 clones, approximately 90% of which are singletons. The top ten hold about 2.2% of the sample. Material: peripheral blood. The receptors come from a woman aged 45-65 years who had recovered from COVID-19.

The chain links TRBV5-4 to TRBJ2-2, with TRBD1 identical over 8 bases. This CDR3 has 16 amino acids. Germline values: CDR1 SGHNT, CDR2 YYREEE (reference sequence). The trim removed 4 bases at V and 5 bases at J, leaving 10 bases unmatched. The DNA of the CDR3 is TGTGCCAGCAGCCCCCCCGGACAGGGTAGGACCGGGGAGCTGTTTTTT. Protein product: CASSPPGQGRTGELFF.

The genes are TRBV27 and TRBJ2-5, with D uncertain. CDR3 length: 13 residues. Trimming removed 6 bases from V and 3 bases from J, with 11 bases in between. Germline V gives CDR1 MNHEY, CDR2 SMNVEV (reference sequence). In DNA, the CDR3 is TGTGCCAGCAGGGCTTTTTACAAAGAGACCCAGTACTTC. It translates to CASRAFYKETQYF.

DNA for the CDR3: TGTGCCAGCAGCGTCGGACAGGGGTTATCCCAAGAGACCCAGTACTTC. Its translation is CASSVGQGLSQETQYF. V and J are TRBV9 and TRBJ2-5; 9 nucleotides line up with TRBD1. The germline V gene encodes CDR1 SGDLS and CDR2 YYNGEE. V shed 2 bases, J shed 1 base, and the junction held 6 bases outside the gene matches. There are 16 residues in the CDR3.

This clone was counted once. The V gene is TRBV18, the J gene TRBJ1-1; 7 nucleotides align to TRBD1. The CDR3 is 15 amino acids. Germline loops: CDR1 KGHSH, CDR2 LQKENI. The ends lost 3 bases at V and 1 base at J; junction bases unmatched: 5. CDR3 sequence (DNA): TGTGCCAGCTCACCCTTCCGACAGGGGAACACTGAAGCTTTCTTT. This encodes CASSPFRQGNTEAFF.

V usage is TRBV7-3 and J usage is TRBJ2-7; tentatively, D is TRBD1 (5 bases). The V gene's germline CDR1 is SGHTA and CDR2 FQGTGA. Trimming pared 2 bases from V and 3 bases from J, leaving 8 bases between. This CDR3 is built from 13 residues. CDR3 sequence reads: CASSLGASYEQYF. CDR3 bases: TGTGCCAGCAGCTTAGGGGCCAGCTACGAGCAGTACTTC.

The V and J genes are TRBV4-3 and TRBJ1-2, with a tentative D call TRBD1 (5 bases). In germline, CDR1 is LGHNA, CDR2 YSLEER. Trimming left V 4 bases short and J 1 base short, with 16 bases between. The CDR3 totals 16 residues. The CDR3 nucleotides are TGCGCCAGCAGCCGGGGGGTGGGAGCGGGTAACTATGGCTACACCTTC. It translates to CASSRGVGAGNYGYTF.

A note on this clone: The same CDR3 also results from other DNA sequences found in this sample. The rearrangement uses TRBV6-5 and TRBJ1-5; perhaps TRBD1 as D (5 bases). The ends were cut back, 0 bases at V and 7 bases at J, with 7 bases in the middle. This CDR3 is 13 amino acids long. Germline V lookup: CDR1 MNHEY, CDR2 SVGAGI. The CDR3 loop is CASSYSRGQPQHF. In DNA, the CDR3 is TGTGCCAGCAGTTACTCACGGGGGCAGCCCCAGCATTTT.

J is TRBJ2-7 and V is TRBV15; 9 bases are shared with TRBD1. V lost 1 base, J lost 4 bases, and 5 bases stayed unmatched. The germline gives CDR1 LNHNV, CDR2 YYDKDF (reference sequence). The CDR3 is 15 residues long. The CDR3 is CATSRAGTGRYEQYF. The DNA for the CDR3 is TGTGCCACCAGCAGAGCCGGGACAGGGAGGTACGAGCAGTACTTC.

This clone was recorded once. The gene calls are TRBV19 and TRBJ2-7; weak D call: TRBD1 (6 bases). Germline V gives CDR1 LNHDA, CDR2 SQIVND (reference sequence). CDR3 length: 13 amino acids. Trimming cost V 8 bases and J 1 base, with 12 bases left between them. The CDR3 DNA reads TGTGCCAGTCGATTACAGGGTTCCTACGAGCAGTACTTC. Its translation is CASRLQGSYEQYF. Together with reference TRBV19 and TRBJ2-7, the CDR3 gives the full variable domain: DGGITQSPKYLFRKEGQNVTLSCEQNLNHDAMYWYRQDPGQGLRLIYYSQIVNDFQKGDIAEGYSVSREKKESFPLTVTSAQKNPTAFYLCASRLQGSYEQYFGPGTRLTVT.

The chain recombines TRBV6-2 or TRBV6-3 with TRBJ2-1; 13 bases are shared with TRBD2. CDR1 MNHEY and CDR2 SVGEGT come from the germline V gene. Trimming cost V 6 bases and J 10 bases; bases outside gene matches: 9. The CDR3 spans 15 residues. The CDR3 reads CASSLLAGGLSEQFF. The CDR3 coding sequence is TGTGCCAGCAGCTTACTAGCGGGAGGGCTATCGGAGCAGTTCTTC.

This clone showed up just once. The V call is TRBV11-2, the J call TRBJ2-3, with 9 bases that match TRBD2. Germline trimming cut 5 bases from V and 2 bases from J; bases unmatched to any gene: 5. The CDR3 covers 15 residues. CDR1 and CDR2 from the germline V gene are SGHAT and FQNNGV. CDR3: CASSQTSGYTDTQYF. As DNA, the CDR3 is TGTGCCAGCAGCCAGACTAGCGGTTACACAGATACGCAGTATTTT.

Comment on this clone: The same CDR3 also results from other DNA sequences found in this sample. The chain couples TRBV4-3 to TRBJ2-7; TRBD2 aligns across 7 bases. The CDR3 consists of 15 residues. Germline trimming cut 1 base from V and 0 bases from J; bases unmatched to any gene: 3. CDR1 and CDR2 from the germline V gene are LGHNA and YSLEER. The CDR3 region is CASSQGRGSSYEQYF. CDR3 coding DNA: TGCGCCAGCAGCCAAGGGCGCGGGAGCTCCTACGAGCAGTACTTC.

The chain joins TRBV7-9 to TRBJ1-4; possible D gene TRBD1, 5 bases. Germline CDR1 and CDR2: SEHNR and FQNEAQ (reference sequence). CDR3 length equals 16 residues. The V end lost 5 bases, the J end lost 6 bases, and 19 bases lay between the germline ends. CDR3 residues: CASSPPLRGRDEKLFF. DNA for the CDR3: TGTGCCAGCAGCCCACCCCTAAGAGGCAGGGATGAAAAACTGTTTTTT. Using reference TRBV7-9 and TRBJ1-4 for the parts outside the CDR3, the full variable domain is DTGVSQNPRHKITKRGQNVTFRCDPISEHNRLYWYRQTLGQGPEFLTYFQNEAQLEKSRLLSDRFSAERPKGSFSTLEIQRTEQGDSAMYLCASSPPLRGRDEKLFFGSGTQLSVL.

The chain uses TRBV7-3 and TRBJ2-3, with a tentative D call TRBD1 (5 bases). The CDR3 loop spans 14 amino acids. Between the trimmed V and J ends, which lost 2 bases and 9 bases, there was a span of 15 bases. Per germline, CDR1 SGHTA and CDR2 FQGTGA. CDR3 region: CASSLDSAFQTQYF. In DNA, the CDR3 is TGTGCCAGCAGCTTAGACAGTGCCTTTCAAACGCAGTATTTT.

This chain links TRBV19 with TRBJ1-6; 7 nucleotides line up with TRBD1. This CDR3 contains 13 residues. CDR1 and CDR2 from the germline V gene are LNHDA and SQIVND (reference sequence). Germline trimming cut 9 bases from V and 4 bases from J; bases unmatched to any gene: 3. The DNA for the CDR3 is TGTGCCAGCACGGGACAGTATAATTCACCCCTCCACTTT. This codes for CASTGQYNSPLHF.

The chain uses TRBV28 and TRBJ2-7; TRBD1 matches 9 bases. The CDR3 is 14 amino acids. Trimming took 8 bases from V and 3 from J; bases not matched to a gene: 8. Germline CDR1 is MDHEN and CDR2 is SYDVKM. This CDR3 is CASGIPGQGYEQYF. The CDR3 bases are TGTGCCAGCGGGATTCCGGGACAGGGCTACGAGCAGTACTTC.

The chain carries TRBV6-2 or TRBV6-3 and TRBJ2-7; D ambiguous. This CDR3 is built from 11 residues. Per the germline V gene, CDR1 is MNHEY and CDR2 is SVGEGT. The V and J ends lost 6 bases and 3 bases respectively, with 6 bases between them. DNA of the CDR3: TGTGCCAGCAGCCTATTCTACGAGCAGTACTTC. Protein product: CASSLFYEQYF.

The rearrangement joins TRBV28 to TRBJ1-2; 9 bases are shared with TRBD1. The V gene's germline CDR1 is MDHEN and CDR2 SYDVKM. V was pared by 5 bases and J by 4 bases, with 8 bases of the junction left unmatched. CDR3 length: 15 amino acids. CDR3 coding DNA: TGTGCCAGCAGTACCACTGGGACAGGGTCCTATGGCTACACCTTC. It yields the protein CASSTTGTGSYGYTF.

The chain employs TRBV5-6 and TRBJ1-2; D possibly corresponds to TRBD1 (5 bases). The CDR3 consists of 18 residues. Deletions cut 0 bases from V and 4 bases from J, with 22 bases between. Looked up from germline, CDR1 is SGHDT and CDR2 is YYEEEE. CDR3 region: CASSLELIGVGLGYGYTF. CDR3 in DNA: TGTGCCAGCAGCTTGGAACTTATTGGGGTGGGGCTCGGCTATGGCTACACCTTC.

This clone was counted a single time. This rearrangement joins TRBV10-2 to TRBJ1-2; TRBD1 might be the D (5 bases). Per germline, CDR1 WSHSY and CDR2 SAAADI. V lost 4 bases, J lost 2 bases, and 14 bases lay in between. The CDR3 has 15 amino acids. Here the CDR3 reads CASSVGGWGNYGYTF. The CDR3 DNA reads TGCGCCAGCAGTGTGGGGGGATGGGGCAACTATGGCTACACCTTC.

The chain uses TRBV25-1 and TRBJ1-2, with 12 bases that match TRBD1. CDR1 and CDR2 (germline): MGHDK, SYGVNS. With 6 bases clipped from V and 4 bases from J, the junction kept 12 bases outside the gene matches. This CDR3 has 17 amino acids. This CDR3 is CASSKGTGGPTGYGYTF. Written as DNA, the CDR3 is TGTGCCAGCAGCAAAGGGACAGGGGGCCCGACGGGCTATGGCTACACCTTC.

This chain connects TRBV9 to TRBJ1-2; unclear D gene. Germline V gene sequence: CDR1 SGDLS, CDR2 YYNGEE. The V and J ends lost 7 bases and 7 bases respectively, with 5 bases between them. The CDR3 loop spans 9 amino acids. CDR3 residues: CASPGGYTF. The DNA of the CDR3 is TGTGCCAGCCCGGGTGGCTACACCTTC.

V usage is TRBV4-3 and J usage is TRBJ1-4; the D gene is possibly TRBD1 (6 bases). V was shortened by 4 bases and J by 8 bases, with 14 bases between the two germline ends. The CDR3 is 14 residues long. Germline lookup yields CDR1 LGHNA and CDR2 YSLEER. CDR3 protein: CASSRVVQGEKLFF. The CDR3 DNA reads TGCGCCAGCAGCCGGGTCGTACAGGGCGAAAAACTGTTTTTT.

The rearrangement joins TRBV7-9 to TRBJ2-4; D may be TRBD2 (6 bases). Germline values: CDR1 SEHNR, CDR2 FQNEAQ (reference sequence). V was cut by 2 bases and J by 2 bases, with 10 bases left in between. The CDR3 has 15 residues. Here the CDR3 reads CASSLSEGTKNIQYF. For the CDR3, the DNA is TGTGCCAGCAGCTTATCGGAGGGGACCAAAAACATTCAGTACTTC. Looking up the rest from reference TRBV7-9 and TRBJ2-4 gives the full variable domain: DTGVSQNPRHKITKRGQNVTFRCDPISEHNRLYWYRQTLGQGPEFLTYFQNEAQLEKSRLLSDRFSAERPKGSFSTLEIQRTEQGDSAMYLCASSLSEGTKNIQYFGAGTRLSVL.

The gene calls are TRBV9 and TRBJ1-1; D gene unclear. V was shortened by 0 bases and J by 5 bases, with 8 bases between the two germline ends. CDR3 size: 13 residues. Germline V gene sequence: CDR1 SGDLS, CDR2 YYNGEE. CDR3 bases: TGTGCCAGCAGCGTAGTGAGGAAGACTGAAGCTTTCTTT. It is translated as CASSVVRKTEAFF.

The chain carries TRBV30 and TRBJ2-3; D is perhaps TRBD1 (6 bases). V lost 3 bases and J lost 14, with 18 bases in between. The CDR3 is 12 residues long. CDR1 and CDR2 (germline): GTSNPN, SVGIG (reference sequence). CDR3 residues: CAWRRDRMEWYF. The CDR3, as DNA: TGTGCCTGGAGACGCGACAGGATGGAGTGGTATTTT. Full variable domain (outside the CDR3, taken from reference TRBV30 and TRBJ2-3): SQTIHQWPATLVQPVGSPLSLECTVEGTSNPNLYWYRQAAGRGLQLLFYSVGIGQISSEVPQNLSASRPQDRQFILSSKKLLLSDSGFYLCAWRRDRMEWYFGPGTRLTVL.